The T cell receptor (beta chain) described here comes from a study of OX40 agonist ivuxolimab in advanced cancers. Patients were ineligible given autoimmune disease history or systemic immunosuppression. Blood samples were obtained at baseline, cycle 4 day 1, and cycle 7 day 1. This clone showed up just once. Its antigen is unknown. This CDR3 contains 14 residues. Germline V gene sequence: CDR1 SGHAT, CDR2 FQNNGV. V lost 5 bases and J lost 5, with 12 bases in between. Sequencing was performed with immunoSEQ multiplex PCR; in TCRdb, only in-frame clones are kept and a portion is missing. This sample has fewer than 70,000 clones, with under 85% found just once. Findings of the study overall: Those patients achieving a partial response at 0.1-3.0 mg/kg showed among the lowest clonal expansion. Blood T cells, both CD4+ and CD8+, expanded clonally by week 6 at 0.1 to 3.0 mg/kg.

This clonotype was obtained from an adult with an advanced solid tumor such as melanoma, head and neck, liver or kidney cancer. The chain couples TRBV11-2 to TRBJ2-2; possible D gene TRBD2, 6 bases. The sample in question was CD4+ or CD8+ T cells sorted from blood, obtained in a trial of the OX40 agonist ivuxolimab. Here the CDR3 reads CASSPSTSTGELFF. In nucleotides, the CDR3 is TGTGCCAGCAGCCCCTCGACTAGTACCGGGGAGCTGTTTTTT.